The entry that follows covers one TCR beta chain sequence. This clonotype turned up a few times. Its antigen is not yet known. There are no base qualities to consult, and no much larger clone falls within one base. The CDR3 has 15 amino acids, counting the end cysteine and phenylalanine. Just CDR3 DNA is preserved here, 45 bases in frame from base 1. V and J are trimmed by 4 bases and 3 bases, and the gene matches miss 4 bases of the junction. Taken from the germline V gene, the CDR1 and CDR2 loops are SGHDT and YYEEEE. Libraries were constructed by RACE. The reads were generated on a NextSeq 500. During library preparation, unique molecular identifiers were attached to individual cDNA molecules so that TCRs could be counted in a quantitative, reproducible way. For every blood RNA sample, sequencing covered both the TCR alpha and TCR beta chains. In the paper's pipeline: A median of roughly 100,000 TCRs per sample was observed, with a range of 23,224 to 690,600. V, J and CDR3 annotation of the TCR reads was performed with the Decombinator software suite. Every sample was subsampled to the same number of TCRs (28,000) for the PS versus PT1 abundance plots. TCRs were defined as expanded if absent before sensitization and observed at least eight times at the 2-week time point. TCRdb redid the processing of the public reads, applying fastp at Q25 and MiXCR, and retained in-frame beta chains. Merged by CDR3 protein, the rows form single entries marked with the most common genes and DNA. TCRdb assigned the V and J calls; the authors' analysis was not used. The sample data list about 190,000 distinct CDR3 sequences, and about 25% of these were observed just once. The ten most abundant clones make up 2% to 2.5% of the sample.

The record originates from a study of human T cells and chemical hapten exposure (dated by TCRdb to 2020 to 2023). Turning to the overall study: For sensitization, 2% DPC in acetone was applied to a 2 cm by 2 cm area of upper inner arm skin. Patients additionally received weekly therapeutic DPC doses to the scalp throughout the roughly 23-week study period. Patch tests used Finn chambers with 0.01% DPC on the upper back, scored after 6 days by International Contact Dermatitis Research Group standards. The patient cohort, mostly female, included alopecia areata with under or over 50% scalp involvement, alopecia totalis and alopecia universalis. Libraries were pooled for sequencing, and per-sample TCR yields varied mainly because of small differences in library volumes within the pool. The study tracked peripheral blood TCR repertoire changes in vivo during primary and secondary sensitization to the hapten diphenylcyclopropenone (DPC) in alopecia patients. Blood samples were taken from patients before sensitization (week 0) and then at 2, 6 and about 24 weeks after DPC sensitization. About 30 alopecia patients provided blood for TCR sequencing at one to four time points (pre-sensitization, 2, 6 and 24 weeks).

The time point label on this specimen signifies: patch test 3, about 24 weeks after DPC sensitization. What this sample's treatment or condition label stands for: therapeutic diphenylcyclopropenone sensitization with weekly scalp DPC. At each patch-test visit, blood was drawn before the patch test was applied. Patients were considered eligible if aged 18 to 70, diagnosed with alopecia and deemed suitable for DPC therapy, and patients were excluded if pregnant. Total RNA was isolated from unfractionated whole blood collected in Tempus Blood RNA tubes. The paper's findings and limits, for the study overall: Alopecia, a presumed autoimmune disease, was present in all patients, so the immune response of the patients might differ from that of healthy individuals. Expanded TCRs formed significantly more large CDR3 similarity clusters than pre-sensitization or healthy control sets, consistent with antigen-driven responses. No change with DPC sensitization was found in the number of TCRs above 1 in 1000 frequency, and no evidence of global repertoire structure alterations was found. After repeated subsampling, the strength of the expansion versus patch-test correlation and the threshold at which it became significant changed. Patch test score was positively correlated with the number of PT1 expanded TCRs, with significance at thresholds 8, 16 and 32 but not at 4.

The chain is made from TRBV5-6 and TRBJ2-7; 13 central nucleotides agree with TRBD2. This sample comprised whole blood, obtained in connection with sensitization to the hapten diphenylcyclopropenone (DPC). The sequence was obtained from a woman aged 40 to 50 with alopecia areata. Some clones in this sample may be carry-over from other donors' samples. Here the CDR3 is given as CASSGWTSGSYEQYF. The nucleotide sequence is given as TGTGCCAGCAGCGGATGGACTAGCGGGAGCTACGAGCAGTACTTC.